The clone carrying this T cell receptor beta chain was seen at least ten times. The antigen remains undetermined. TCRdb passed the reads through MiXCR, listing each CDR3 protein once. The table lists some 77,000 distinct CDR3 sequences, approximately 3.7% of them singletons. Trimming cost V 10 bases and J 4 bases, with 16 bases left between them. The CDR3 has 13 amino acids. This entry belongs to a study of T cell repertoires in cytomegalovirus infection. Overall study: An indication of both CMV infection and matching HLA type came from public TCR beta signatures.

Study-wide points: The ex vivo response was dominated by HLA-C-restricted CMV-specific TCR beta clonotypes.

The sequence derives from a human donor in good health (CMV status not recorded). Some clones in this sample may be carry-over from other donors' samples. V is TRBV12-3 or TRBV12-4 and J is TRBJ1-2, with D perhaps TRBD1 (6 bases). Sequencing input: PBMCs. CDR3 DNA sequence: TGTGCCATCATGGACAGCTTCGTCTATGGCTACACCTTC. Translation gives CAIMDSFVYGYTF.